The clone carrying this TCR beta chain was counted at least ten times. Antigen specificity is unknown. Per the germline V gene, CDR1 is DFQATT and CDR2 is SNEGSKA (reference sequence). V was clipped by 5 bases and J by 1 base; unmatched bases: 5. This CDR3 contains 15 residues. The sample belongs to a study of T-cell reconstitution after alpha-beta-depleted transplantation in children. TCRbeta library construction was performed incorporating unique molecular identifiers. TCRdb processed the PCR reads anew with MiXCR; each CDR3 protein has one entry. In the table there are about 470,000 distinct CDR3 sequences, roughly 43% of which are singletons. Points from the study as a whole: Surviving recipient cells, namely T cells and thymic progenitors, were the source of high day-60 TCRbeta diversity in some patients.

The material sequenced was PBMCs, taken before TCRalphabeta/CD19-depleted stem cell transplant. This TCR was sampled from a girl aged 2 to 10 with aplastic anemia, due to receive a stem cell transplant. V is TRBV20-1 and J is TRBJ2-3; 11 nucleotides agree with TRBD2. The CDR3 sequence is CSAGGTSGRTDTQYF. The CDR3 DNA is TGCAGTGCTGGTGGGACTAGCGGTCGCACAGATACGCAGTATTTT.